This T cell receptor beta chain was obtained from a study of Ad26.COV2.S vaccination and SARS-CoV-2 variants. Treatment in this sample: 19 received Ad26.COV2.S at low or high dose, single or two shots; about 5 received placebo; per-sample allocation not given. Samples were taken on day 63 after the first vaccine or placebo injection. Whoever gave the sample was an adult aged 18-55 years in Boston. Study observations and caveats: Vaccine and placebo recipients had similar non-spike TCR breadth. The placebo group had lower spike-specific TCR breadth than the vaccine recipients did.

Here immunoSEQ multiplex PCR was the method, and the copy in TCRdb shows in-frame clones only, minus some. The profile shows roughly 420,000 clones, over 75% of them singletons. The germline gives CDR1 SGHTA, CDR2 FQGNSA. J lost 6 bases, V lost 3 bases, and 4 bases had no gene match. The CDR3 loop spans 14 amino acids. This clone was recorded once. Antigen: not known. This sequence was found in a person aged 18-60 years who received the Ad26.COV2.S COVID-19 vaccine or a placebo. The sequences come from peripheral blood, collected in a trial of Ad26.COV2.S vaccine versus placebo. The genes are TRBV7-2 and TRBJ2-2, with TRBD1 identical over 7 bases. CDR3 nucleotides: TGTGCCAGCAGCTTCGACAGGGACGCCGGGGAGCTGTTTTTT. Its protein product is CASSFDRDAGELFF.